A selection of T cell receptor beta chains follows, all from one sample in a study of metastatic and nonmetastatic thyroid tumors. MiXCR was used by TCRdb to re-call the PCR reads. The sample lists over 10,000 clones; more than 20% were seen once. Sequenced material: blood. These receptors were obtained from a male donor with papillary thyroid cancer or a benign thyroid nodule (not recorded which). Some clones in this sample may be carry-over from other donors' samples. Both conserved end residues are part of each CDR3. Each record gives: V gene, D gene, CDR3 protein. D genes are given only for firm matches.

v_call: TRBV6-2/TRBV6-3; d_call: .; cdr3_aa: CASSYFKTGTGDTDTQYF
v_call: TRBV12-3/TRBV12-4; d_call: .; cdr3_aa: CASSRIDGNHPQHF
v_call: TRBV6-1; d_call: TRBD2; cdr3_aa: CASSEGAGETGELFF
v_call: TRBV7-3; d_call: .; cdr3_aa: CASSLGQQETQYF
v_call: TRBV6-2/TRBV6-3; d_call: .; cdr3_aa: CASSYSSGANVLAF
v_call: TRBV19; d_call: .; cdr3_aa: CASSTRAPWDTQYF
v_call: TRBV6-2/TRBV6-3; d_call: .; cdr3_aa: CASSYENEQYF
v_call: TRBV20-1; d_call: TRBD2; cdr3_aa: CSARGLAGAGEQFF
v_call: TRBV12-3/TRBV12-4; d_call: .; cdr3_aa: CASSLRQGYEKLFF
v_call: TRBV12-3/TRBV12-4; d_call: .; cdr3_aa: CASSFGIGKGEQYF
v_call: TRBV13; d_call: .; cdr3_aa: CASSRNGGELFF
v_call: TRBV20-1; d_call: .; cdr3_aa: CSAWGGARVGMSQETQYF
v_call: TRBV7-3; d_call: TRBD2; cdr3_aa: CASSPLYSGNRYNEQFF
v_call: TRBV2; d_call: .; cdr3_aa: CASRGGGSGNTEAFF
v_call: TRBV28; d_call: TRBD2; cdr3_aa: CASSPGLVNSEQFF
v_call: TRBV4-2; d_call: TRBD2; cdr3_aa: CASSQGAGGGYEQYF
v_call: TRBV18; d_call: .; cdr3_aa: CASSTQDTDTQYF
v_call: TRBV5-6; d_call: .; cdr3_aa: CASSRGTESYYEQYF
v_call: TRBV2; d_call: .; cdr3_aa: CASSEPPGANVLTF
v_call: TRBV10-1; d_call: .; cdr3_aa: CASSLTPNTEAFF
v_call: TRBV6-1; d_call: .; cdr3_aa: CASSSPGTLNTGELFF
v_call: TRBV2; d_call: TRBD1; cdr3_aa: CASSPTGGRQPQHF
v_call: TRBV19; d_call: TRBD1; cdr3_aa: CASSRGQHYSNQPQHF
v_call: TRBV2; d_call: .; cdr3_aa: CASSSGTPYEQYF
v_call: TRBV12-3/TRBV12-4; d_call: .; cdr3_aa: CASGYTDTQYF
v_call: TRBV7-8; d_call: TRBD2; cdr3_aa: CASSLGLVSTDTQYF
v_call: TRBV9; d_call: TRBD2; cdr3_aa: CASSADWSGRVSEQFF
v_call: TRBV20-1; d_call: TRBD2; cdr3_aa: CSARDVLAGIYEQYF
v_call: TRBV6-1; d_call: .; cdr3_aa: CASKGAGDTGELFF
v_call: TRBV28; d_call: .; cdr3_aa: CASSSRFWSAEDQPQHF
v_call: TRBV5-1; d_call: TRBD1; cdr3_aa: CASSLTDRGRQETQYF
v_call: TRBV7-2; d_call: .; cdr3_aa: CASSPNSYEQYF
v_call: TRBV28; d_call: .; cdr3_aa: CASSLRSGYRDEQFF
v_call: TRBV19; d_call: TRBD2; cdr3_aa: CASSTYGTTYEQYF
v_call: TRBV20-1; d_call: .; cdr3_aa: CSARGAGPYEQYF
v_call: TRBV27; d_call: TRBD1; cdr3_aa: CASKPGQGTDTQYF
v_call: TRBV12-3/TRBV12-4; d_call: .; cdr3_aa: CASSRTGFEQYF
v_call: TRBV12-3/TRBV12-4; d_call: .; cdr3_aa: CASSTGTYNEQFF
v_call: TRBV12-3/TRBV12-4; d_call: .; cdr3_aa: CASSYGQIGEAFF
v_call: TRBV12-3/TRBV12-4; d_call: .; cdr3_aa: CASRSGAPVGNQPQHF
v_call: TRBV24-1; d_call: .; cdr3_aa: CATSDSSYEQYF
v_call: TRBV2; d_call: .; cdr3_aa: CASSAKGVPLYEQYF
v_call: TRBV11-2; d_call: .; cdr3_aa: CASSSTGYNEQFF
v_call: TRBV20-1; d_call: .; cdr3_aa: CSARSLAGITDTQYF
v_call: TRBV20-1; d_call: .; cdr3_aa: CSAKKSGQPQHF
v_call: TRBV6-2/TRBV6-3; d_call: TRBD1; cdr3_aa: CASSPGTGWQETQYF
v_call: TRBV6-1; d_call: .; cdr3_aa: CASSEAPGTYNEQFF
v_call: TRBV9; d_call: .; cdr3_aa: CASSPIPQRNRQPQHF
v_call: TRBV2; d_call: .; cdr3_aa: CASSTGTEAFF
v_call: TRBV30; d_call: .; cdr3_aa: CAWSIKGPPLHF
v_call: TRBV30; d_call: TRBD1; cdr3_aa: CAWSVRTGGSQPQHF